A single sample is the source of the 11 T cell receptor beta chains below, sequenced in a study of beta chain features in type 1 diabetes. The whole isolated RNA underwent reverse transcription, so sequencing captured expressed TCRB transcripts. TCRdb keeps only in-frame clones here, not all; method: immunoSEQ multiplex PCR. Of fewer than 250,000 clones in the sample, about 14% were seen once. Input material: naive CD4+ T cells from blood. Receptors were obtained from a woman aged 40-49 years in good health.

V gene TRBV5-1 combines with J gene TRBJ1-2; a possible D gene is TRBD1 (6 bases). CDR1 and CDR2 from the germline V gene are SGHRS and YFSETQ. The V end lost 4 bases, the J end lost 0 bases, and 19 bases lay between the germline ends. The CDR3 length is 17 residues. CDR3: CASSPQPTGETNYGYTF. CDR3 in DNA: TGCGCCAGCAGCCCCCAACCGACAGGAGAGACTAACTATGGCTACACCTTC.

The J gene is TRBJ2-7, the V gene TRBV11-2; 14 bases fit TRBD2. J gave up 3 bases and V 2 bases, and 9 bases lay outside the gene matches. Germline V gives CDR1 SGHAT, CDR2 FQNNGV. This CDR3 spans 18 amino acids. The CDR3, as DNA: TGTGCCAGCAGCTTAAGGCCCGGGACTAGCGGGGGCCGCTACGAGCAGTACTTC. It specifies CASSLRPGTSGGRYEQYF.

This clone was seen a handful of times. The rearrangement joins TRBV5-1 to TRBJ2-1, with 7 positions matching TRBD2. The trim removed 5 bases at V and 5 bases at J, leaving 16 bases unmatched. The germline V gene has CDR1 SGHRS and CDR2 YFSETQ. The CDR3 spans 17 residues. CDR3 coding DNA: TGCGCCAGCAGACGCCCCCACGCGGCTAGCGGAAACAATGAGCAGTTCTTC. Protein: CASRRPHAASGNNEQFF.

For the CDR3, the DNA is TGTGCCAGCAGCTTAGCTATTAGCGGTCTCACCTACGAGCAGTACTTC. Translating it yields CASSLAISGLTYEQYF. The rearrangement links TRBV11-2 to TRBJ2-7; TRBD2 is a possible D gene (6 bases). Germline lookup yields CDR1 SGHAT and CDR2 FQNNGV. The CDR3 is 16 residues long. With 1 base removed from V and 2 bases from J, the gap between germline ends came to 15 bases.

The table lists this clone with a few counts. The chain couples TRBV19 to TRBJ1-2; 7 bases align to TRBD1. Germline V lookup: CDR1 LNHDA, CDR2 SQIVND (reference sequence). The CDR3 totals 15 residues. Trimming cost V 3 bases and J 6 bases; bases outside gene matches: 10. The CDR3 region is CASSIRDSGTDGYTF. CDR3 nucleotides: TGTGCCAGTAGTATTCGGGACTCCGGGACAGATGGCTACACCTTC.

In its sample, this clone was seen a few times. The chain is built from TRBV7-9 and TRBJ2-5, with 14 bases lining up with TRBD2. Germline CDR1 SEHNR, CDR2 FQNEAQ (reference sequence). The length of the CDR3 is 16 residues. The trim removed 3 bases at V and 2 bases at J, leaving 2 bases unmatched. The DNA of the CDR3 is TGTGCCAGCAGCTTCGGGACTAGCGGGGGTCAAGAGACCCAGTACTTC. This translates into CASSFGTSGGQETQYF. The entire variable domain, with the rest obtained from reference TRBV7-9 and TRBJ2-5, is as follows: DTGVSQNPRHKITKRGQNVTFRCDPISEHNRLYWYRQTLGQGPEFLTYFQNEAQLEKSRLLSDRFSAERPKGSFSTLEIQRTEQGDSAMYLCASSFGTSGGQETQYFGPGTRLLVL.

This clone was found a few times. The chain combines TRBV18 with TRBJ2-5; the match to TRBD2 covers 8 bases. CDR1 and CDR2 from the germline V gene are KGHSH and LQKENI. V gave up 4 bases and J gave up 5 bases; unmatched junction bases: 6. The CDR3 runs to 14 residues. The CDR3 bases are TGTGCCAGCTCACAAGGACTAGCTCTTGAGACCCAGTACTTC. Translating it yields CASSQGLALETQYF.

The table lists this clone with a few counts. V usage is TRBV9 and J usage is TRBJ2-7; TRBD1 matches at 9 bases. The CDR3 covers 15 residues. Germline V gene data show CDR1 as SGDLS and CDR2 as YYNGEE. With 4 bases clipped from V and 5 bases from J, the junction kept 10 bases outside the gene matches. The CDR3 sequence: CASSPAGTGRNEQYF. CDR3 nucleotides: TGTGCCAGCAGCCCCGCCGGGACAGGGCGGAACGAGCAGTACTTC.

This chain links TRBV7-9 with TRBJ2-1; 8 positions agree with TRBD2. Germline assignment: CDR1 SEHNR and CDR2 FQNEAQ (reference sequence). The J segment lost 7 bases and the V segment lost 0 bases, leaving 5 bases of the junction unmatched. The CDR3 extends over 15 amino acids. Written as DNA, the CDR3 is TGTGCCAGCAGCTTAGCGCTAGCGGGCGGGAATGAGCAGTTCTTC. It encodes CASSLALAGGNEQFF.

V gene TRBV9 combines with J gene TRBJ2-3; TRBD2 matches at 9 bases. This CDR3 is built from 18 residues. The V gene's germline CDR1 is SGDLS and CDR2 YYNGEE. Trimming cost V 4 bases and J 0 bases; bases outside gene matches: 12. DNA of the CDR3: TGTGCCAGCAGCTTAATGGGCGGGGGGGCCTTTAGCACAGATACGCAGTATTTT. Translated, it gives CASSLMGGGAFSTDTQYF.

The genes are TRBV18 and TRBJ1-4; 10 bases line up with TRBD1. Per germline, CDR1 KGHSH and CDR2 LQKENI. CDR3 length: 13 residues. The J segment lost 14 bases and the V segment lost 4 bases, leaving 7 bases of the junction unmatched. The CDR3 DNA reads TGTGCCAGCTCACGCCGGGACAGGGGAGACCTGTTTTTT. Translation: CASSRRDRGDLFF.